A single sample is the source of the 28 T cell receptor beta chains below, sequenced in a study of T cells of healthy individuals. TCRdb re-called the 5' RACE reads through MiXCR, storing one row per CDR3 protein. The sample consists of about 53,000 distinct CDR3 sequences, around 15% of them appearing once. The receptors come from a human donor in good health.

This clonotype was detected ten times or more. J is TRBJ2-1 and V is TRBV13, with a possible D match to TRBD1 (6 bases). This CDR3 region has 13 residues. Germline V gene lookup returns CDR1 PRHDT and CDR2 FYEKMQ (reference sequence). V lost 5 bases, J lost 6 bases, and 11 bases lay in between. This CDR3 reads CASSVLDSNEQFF. CDR3 in DNA: TGTGCCAGCAGCGTCCTGGACAGCAATGAGCAGTTCTTC.

This clonotype was recorded a few times. The chain is built from TRBV20-1 and TRBJ2-3; 8 bases are shared with TRBD2. The germline gives CDR1 DFQATT, CDR2 SNEGSKA (reference sequence). This CDR3 region has 18 residues. Trimming took 4 bases from V and 0 from J; bases not matched to a gene: 15. CDR3 bases: TGCAGTGCTACCCTCCGGGGGGGAGGGCCGCCTAGCACAGATACGCAGTATTTT. This encodes CSATLRGGGPPSTDTQYF.

This clonotype was found a few times. The chain joins TRBV4-2 to TRBJ2-5; no clear D gene. Trimming took 1 base from V and 2 from J, leaving 14 bases between them. The CDR3 runs 16 residues. CDR1 and CDR2 (germline): LGHNA, YNFKEQ. As DNA, the CDR3 is TGTGCCAGCAGCCAAGTCTTGGCAGCATTACAAGAGACCCAGTACTTC. Its protein is CASSQVLAALQETQYF.

The chain couples TRBV3-1 to TRBJ2-2, with D perhaps TRBD2 (5 bases). Trimming took off 3 bases at V and 2 bases at J, with 10 bases between the two ends. Per germline, CDR1 LGHDT and CDR2 YNNKEL (reference sequence). This CDR3 has 15 amino acids. Here the CDR3 DNA reads TGTGCCAGCAGCCAGGGAGCAGTTAACACCGGGGAGCTGTTTTTT. Its translation is CASSQGAVNTGELFF.

This rearrangement joins TRBV6-6 to TRBJ2-1; 8 bases match TRBD2. This CDR3 contains 15 residues. V shed 2 bases and J 8 bases; nucleotides not matched to a gene: 8. CDR1 and CDR2 from the germline V gene are MNHNY and SVGAGI (reference sequence). The CDR3 here is CASSYGTRNGDEQFF. For the CDR3, the DNA is TGTGCCAGCAGTTACGGGACTAGGAATGGCGATGAGCAGTTCTTC.

This clonotype has more than one count but fewer than ten. The J gene is TRBJ1-1, the V gene TRBV18, with 8 bases matching TRBD1. CDR1 and CDR2 from the germline V gene are KGHSH and LQKENI. The CDR3 contains 14 residues. J was trimmed by 4 bases and V by 6 bases; bases with no gene match: 7. The CDR3 region is CASSSGGASTEAFF. For the CDR3, the DNA is TGTGCCAGCTCGTCAGGGGGCGCGAGCACTGAAGCTTTCTTT.

Within the sample, this clonotype is medium-sized. As DNA, the CDR3 is TGTGCCACCTGGAACCCGGGGCGATCGAGCAATCAGCCCCAGCATTTT. Translated: CATWNPGRSSNQPQHF. The chain carries TRBV19 and TRBJ1-5, with D possibly TRBD1 on 5 matching bases. The CDR3 loop spans 16 amino acids. V was shortened by 10 bases and J by 1 base, with 20 bases between the two germline ends. Germline-derived CDR1 and CDR2 are LNHDA and SQIVND (reference sequence).

The rearrangement joins TRBV12-3 or TRBV12-4 to TRBJ2-2; D is perhaps TRBD1 or TRBD2 (6 bases each). CDR3 length: 18 amino acids. Trimming took off 5 bases at V and 0 bases at J, with 19 bases between the two ends. CDR3 sequence (DNA): TGTGCCAGCAGTGGGGGGCAAAACGACCGATCGAACACCGGGGAGCTGTTTTTT. As protein: CASSGGQNDRSNTGELFF.

The chain uses TRBV6-6 and TRBJ2-1; TRBD1 agrees at 8 bases. Germline V gives CDR1 MNHNY, CDR2 SVGAGI (reference sequence). V trimming: 4 bases; J trimming: 6 bases; junction bases outside the gene matches: 8. This CDR3 has 15 residues. CDR3 protein: CASSSYSQGANEQFF. In DNA form, the CDR3 reads TGTGCCAGCAGTTCCTATTCCCAGGGGGCCAATGAGCAGTTCTTC.

This clonotype was counted many times. The V and J genes are TRBV29-1 and TRBJ2-7, with 12 positions matching TRBD2. CDR1 and CDR2 from the germline V gene are SQVTM and ANQGSEA. CDR3 length: 14 residues. Unmatched junction bases numbered 4, after V lost 6 bases and J lost 1 base. CDR3 sequence: CSVETSGGSYEQYF. DNA of the CDR3: TGCAGCGTGGAGACTAGCGGGGGATCCTACGAGCAGTACTTC.

This clonotype was found once. This sequence joins TRBV6-5 and TRBJ1-5, with a weak D call TRBD1 (6 bases). The CDR3 runs to 17 residues. The germline V and J ends were trimmed by 0 bases and 4 bases, with 16 bases remaining between them. Germline V gene lookup returns CDR1 MNHEY and CDR2 SVGAGI. The CDR3 DNA follows: TGTGCCAGCAGTTACTCTTACCCGGGACAAGTAAATCAGCCCCAGCATTTT. Translating it yields CASSYSYPGQVNQPQHF.

The chain links TRBV5-1 to TRBJ1-2; 8 bases are shared with TRBD1. This CDR3 has 18 amino acids. The V gene's germline CDR1 is SGHRS and CDR2 YFSETQ. The trim removed 0 bases at V and 3 bases at J, leaving 13 bases unmatched. DNA of the CDR3: TGCGCCAGCAGCTTGGATAGGACAGGGAAGGGTCGAGACTATGGCTACACCTTC. Translation: CASSLDRTGKGRDYGYTF.

This clonotype was found a few times. The chain couples TRBV5-4 to TRBJ2-3; a weak D match, TRBD2 (6 bases). Looked up from germline, CDR1 is SGHNT and CDR2 is YYREEE (reference sequence). Trimming took off 1 base at V and 8 bases at J, with 14 bases between the two ends. This CDR3 contains 14 residues. The CDR3 DNA reads TGTGCCAGCAGCTTGAGGGGACTCCCGACTACGCAGTATTTT. Amino acids: CASSLRGLPTTQYF.

The rearrangement uses TRBV7-9 and TRBJ1-1; D ambiguous. Germline V gene data show CDR1 as SEHNR and CDR2 as FQNEAQ (reference sequence). Trimming left V 5 bases short and J 4 bases short, with 8 bases between. The CDR3 runs to 12 residues. The CDR3 DNA is TGTGCCAGCAGCCTCTACGGCACTGAAGCTTTCTTT. It is translated as CASSLYGTEAFF.

This chain joins TRBV7-3 and TRBJ1-1; no clear D. The CDR3 totals 13 residues. Germline lookup yields CDR1 SGHTA and CDR2 FQGTGA. With 5 bases removed from V and 11 bases from J, the gap between germline ends came to 18 bases. The CDR3 loop reads CASSPRITLRAFF. As DNA, the CDR3 is TGTGCCAGCAGCCCCCGAATTACCTTAAGGGCTTTCTTT.

This clonotype has only a few counts. V and J are TRBV20-1 and TRBJ1-1, with D perhaps TRBD1 (5 bases). V lost 6 bases and J lost 1, with 15 bases in between. The V gene's germline CDR1 is DFQATT and CDR2 SNEGSKA (reference sequence). This CDR3 comprises 14 residues. The CDR3 is CSANSWDENTEAFF. CDR3 nucleotides: TGCAGTGCCAATTCCTGGGACGAGAACACTGAAGCTTTCTTT.

This clonotype has a count of ten or more. The chain links TRBV10-3 to TRBJ2-5; TRBD1 matches 7 bases. CDR1 and CDR2 from the germline V gene are ENHRY and SYGVKD. CDR3 size: 13 residues. V trimming: 9 bases; J trimming: 5 bases; junction bases outside the gene matches: 9. The CDR3 region is CAIRGQGRETQYF. DNA for the CDR3: TGTGCCATAAGGGGGCAGGGAAGGGAGACCCAGTACTTC.

This clonotype was detected many times. The chain is built from TRBV29-1 and TRBJ2-7, with 8 bases identical to TRBD2. V shed 4 bases and J 3 bases; nucleotides not matched to a gene: 8. CDR1 is SQVTM, CDR2 ANQGSEA, per germline. The CDR3 runs to 14 residues. In DNA, the CDR3 is TGCAGCGTTGTAGTAGCGGGGAACTTCTACGAGCAGTACTTC. Its protein product is CSVVVAGNFYEQYF.

This clonotype showed up many times. The chain has TRBV7-3 and TRBJ1-3; TRBD1 matches 8 bases. After removal of 5 bases from V and 4 bases from J, the junction contained 4 bases not matched to a gene. CDR1 and CDR2 (germline): SGHTA, FQGTGA. The CDR3 has 14 amino acids. In DNA, the CDR3 is TGTGCCAGCAGCCGGACAGGGTCCGGAAACACCATATATTTT. Translation gives CASSRTGSGNTIYF.

There are many counts of this clonotype. The V gene is TRBV7-9, the J gene TRBJ1-1, with 7 nucleotides matching TRBD1. V shed 1 base and J 2 bases; nucleotides not matched to a gene: 4. This CDR3 comprises 15 residues. CDR1 and CDR2 from the germline V gene are SEHNR and FQNEAQ (reference sequence). This CDR3 is CASSLGGTVNTEAFF. CDR3 coding DNA: TGTGCCAGCAGCTTAGGTGGGACAGTAAACACTGAAGCTTTCTTT.

Ten or more counts support this clonotype. The genes are TRBV7-2 and TRBJ1-6, with TRBD1 matching over 7 bases. CDR3 size: 14 residues. Germline V gene sequence: CDR1 SGHTA, CDR2 FQGNSA. The junction had 3 bases not matched to a gene; V was cut back by 5 bases and J by 5 bases. The CDR3 DNA is TGTGCCAGCAGCCTGGGACAGAATAATTCACCCCTCCACTTT. Translating gives CASSLGQNNSPLHF.

The J gene is TRBJ2-7, the V gene TRBV6-2 or TRBV6-3; 9 bases line up with TRBD1. The CDR3 sequence is 15 residues long. CDR1 is MNHEY, CDR2 SVGEGT, per germline. V was pared by 5 bases and J by 12 bases, with 17 bases of the junction left unmatched. The CDR3 reads CASSAAGTGSLVRYF. In DNA, the CDR3 is TGTGCCAGCAGTGCGGCCGGGACAGGGAGCCTTGTACGGTACTTC.

The chain couples TRBV20-1 to TRBJ2-7; 9 bases match TRBD2. The V gene's germline CDR1 is DFQATT and CDR2 SNEGSKA (reference sequence). V trimming: 0 bases; J trimming: 6 bases; junction bases outside the gene matches: 9. The CDR3 covers 15 residues. The CDR3 region is CSARDGTSLRGEQYF. CDR3 DNA: TGCAGTGCTAGAGACGGGACTAGCTTGAGGGGCGAGCAGTACTTC.

The V call is TRBV24-1, the J call TRBJ2-3; 9 bases are shared with TRBD1. The J segment lost 1 base and the V segment lost 6 bases, leaving 1 base of the junction unmatched. Germline V gene data show CDR1 as KGHDR and CDR2 as SFDVKD. There are 14 residues in the CDR3. CDR3 sequence reads: CATSRTGGTDTQYF. In nucleotides, the CDR3 is TGTGCCACCAGTCGGACAGGGGGCACAGATACGCAGTATTTT.

This clonotype was observed at least ten times. The chain couples TRBV25-1 to TRBJ1-3; no definite D call. The CDR3 is made up of 12 amino acids. Germline V gene data show CDR1 as MGHDK and CDR2 as SYGVNS. The ends were cut back, 4 bases at V and 4 bases at J, with 5 bases in the middle. CDR3 DNA: TGTGCCAGCAGTGTGAACGGAAACACCATATATTTT. Translating it yields CASSVNGNTIYF.

The chain has TRBV20-1 and TRBJ1-4, with D uncertain. Trimming took off 0 bases at V and 0 bases at J, with 11 bases between the two ends. Germline lookup yields CDR1 DFQATT and CDR2 SNEGSKA (reference sequence). The length of the CDR3 is 16 residues. For the CDR3, the DNA is TGCAGTGCTAGAGATCCCCATATTGCAACTAATGAAAAACTGTTTTTT. Amino acid sequence: CSARDPHIATNEKLFF.

The V call is TRBV11-1, the J call TRBJ2-2, with a weak D call TRBD2 (5 bases). V dropped 1 base and J dropped 6 bases, with 12 bases sitting between them. Germline V gene lookup returns CDR1 SGHAT and CDR2 FQDESV (reference sequence). The CDR3 is 15 amino acids. Written as DNA, the CDR3 is TGTGCCAGCAGCTTAGAGGGTGGAGGAGCCGGGGAGCTGTTTTTT. Protein: CASSLEGGGAGELFF.

The chain uses TRBV12-3 or TRBV12-4 and TRBJ2-7; no reliable D call. Trimming left V 3 bases short and J 7 bases short, with 10 bases between. The CDR3 loop spans 12 amino acids. The CDR3 bases are TGTGCCAGCAGTTTCAGGAAACTGGAGCAGTACTTC. Amino acid sequence: CASSFRKLEQYF.